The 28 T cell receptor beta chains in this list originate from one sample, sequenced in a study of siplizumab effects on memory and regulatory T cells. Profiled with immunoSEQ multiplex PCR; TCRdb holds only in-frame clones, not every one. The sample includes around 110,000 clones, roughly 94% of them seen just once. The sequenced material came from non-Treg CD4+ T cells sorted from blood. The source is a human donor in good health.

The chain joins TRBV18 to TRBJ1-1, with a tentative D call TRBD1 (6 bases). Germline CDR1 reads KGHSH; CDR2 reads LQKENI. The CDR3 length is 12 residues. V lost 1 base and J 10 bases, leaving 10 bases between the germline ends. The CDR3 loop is CASSPLQGSAFF. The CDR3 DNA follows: TGTGCCAGCTCACCACTGCAGGGGTCAGCTTTCTTT.

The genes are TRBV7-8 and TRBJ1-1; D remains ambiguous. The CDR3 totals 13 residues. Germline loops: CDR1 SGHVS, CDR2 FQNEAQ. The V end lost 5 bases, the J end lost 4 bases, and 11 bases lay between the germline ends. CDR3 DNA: TGTGCCAGCAGCCCCCGACGCAGCACTGAAGCTTTCTTT. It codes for CASSPRRSTEAFF.

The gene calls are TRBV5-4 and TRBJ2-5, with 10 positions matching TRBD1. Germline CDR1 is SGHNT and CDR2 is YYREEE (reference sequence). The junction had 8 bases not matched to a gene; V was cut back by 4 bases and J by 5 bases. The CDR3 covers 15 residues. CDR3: CASSLTGTGVETQYF. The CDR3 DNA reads TGTGCCAGCAGCCTAACCGGGACAGGGGTCGAGACCCAGTACTTC.

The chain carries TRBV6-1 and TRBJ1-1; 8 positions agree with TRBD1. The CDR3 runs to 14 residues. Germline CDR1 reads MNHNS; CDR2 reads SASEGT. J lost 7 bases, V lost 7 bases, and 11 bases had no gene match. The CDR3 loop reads CASTRIGTGNEAFF. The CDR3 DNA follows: TGTGCCAGCACCCGGATTGGGACAGGTAATGAAGCTTTCTTT.

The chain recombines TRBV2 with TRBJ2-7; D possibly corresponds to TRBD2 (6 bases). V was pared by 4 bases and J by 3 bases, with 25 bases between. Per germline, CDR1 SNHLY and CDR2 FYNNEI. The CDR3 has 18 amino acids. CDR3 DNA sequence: TGTGCCAGCAGTGGCCTGCGGACTAAAACGAGATTCGGCTACGAGCAGTACTTC. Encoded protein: CASSGLRTKTRFGYEQYF.

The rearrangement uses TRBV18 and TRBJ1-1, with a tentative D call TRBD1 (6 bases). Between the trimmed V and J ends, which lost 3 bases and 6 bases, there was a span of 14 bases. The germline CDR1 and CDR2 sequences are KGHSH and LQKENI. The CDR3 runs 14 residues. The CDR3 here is CASSPSRGSAEAFF. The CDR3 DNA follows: TGTGCCAGCTCACCTTCCAGGGGTTCCGCTGAAGCTTTCTTT.

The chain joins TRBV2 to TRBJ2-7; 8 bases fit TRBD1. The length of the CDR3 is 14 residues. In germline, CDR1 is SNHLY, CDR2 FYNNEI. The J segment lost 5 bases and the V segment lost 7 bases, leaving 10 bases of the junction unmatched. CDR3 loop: CASTPPDRVNEQYF. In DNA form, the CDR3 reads TGTGCCAGCACTCCTCCGGACAGGGTAAACGAGCAGTACTTC.

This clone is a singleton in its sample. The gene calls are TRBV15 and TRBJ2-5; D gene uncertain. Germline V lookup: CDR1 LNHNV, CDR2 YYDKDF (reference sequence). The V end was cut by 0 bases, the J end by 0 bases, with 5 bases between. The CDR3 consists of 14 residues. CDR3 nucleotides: TGTGCCACCAGCAGAGATAGGAACCAAGAGACCCAGTACTTC. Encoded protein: CATSRDRNQETQYF.

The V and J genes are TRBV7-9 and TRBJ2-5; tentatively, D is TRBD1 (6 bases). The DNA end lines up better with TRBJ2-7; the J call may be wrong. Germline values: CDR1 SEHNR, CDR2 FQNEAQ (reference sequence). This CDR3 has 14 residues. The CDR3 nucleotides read TGTGCCAGCAGCTTCGTGGACAGTCTCTACGAGCAGTACTTC. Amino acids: CASSFVDSLYEQYF.

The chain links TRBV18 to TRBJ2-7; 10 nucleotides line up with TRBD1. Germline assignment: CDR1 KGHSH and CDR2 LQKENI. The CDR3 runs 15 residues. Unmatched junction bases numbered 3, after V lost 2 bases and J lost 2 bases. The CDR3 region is CASSPGQGEAYEQYF. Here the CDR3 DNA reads TGTGCCAGCTCACCAGGACAGGGGGAAGCCTACGAGCAGTACTTC.

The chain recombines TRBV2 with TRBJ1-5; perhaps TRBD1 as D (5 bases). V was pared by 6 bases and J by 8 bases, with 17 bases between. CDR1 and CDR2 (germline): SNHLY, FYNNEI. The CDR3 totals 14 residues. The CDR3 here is CASRSRVGTEPQHF. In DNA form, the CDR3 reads TGTGCCAGCAGATCCAGGGTGGGCACGGAGCCCCAGCATTTT.

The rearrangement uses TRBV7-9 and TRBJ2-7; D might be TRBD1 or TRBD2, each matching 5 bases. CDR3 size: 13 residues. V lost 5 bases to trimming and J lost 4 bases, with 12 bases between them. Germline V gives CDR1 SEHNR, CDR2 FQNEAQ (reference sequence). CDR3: CASSPRGRYEQYF. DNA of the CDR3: TGTGCCAGCAGCCCGAGGGGTCGGTACGAGCAGTACTTC.

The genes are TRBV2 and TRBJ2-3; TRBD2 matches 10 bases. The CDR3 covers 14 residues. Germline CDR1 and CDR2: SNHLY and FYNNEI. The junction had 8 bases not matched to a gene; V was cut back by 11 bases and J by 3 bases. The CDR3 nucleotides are TGTGCCGGATCTAGCGGGAGCTCTACAGATACGCAGTATTTT. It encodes CAGSSGSSTDTQYF.

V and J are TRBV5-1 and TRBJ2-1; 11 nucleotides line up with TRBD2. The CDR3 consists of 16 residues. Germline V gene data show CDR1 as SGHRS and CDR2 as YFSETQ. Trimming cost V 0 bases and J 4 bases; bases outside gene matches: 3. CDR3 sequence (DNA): TGCGCCAGCAGCTTGGGACTAGCGGGACCTTACAATGAGCAGTTCTTC. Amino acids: CASSLGLAGPYNEQFF.

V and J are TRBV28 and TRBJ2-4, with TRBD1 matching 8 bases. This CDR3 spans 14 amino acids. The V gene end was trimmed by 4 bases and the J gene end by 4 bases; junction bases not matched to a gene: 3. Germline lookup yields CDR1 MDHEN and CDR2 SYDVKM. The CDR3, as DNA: TGTGCCAGCAGTTCCAGACAGGGGAAAAACATTCAGTACTTC. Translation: CASSSRQGKNIQYF.

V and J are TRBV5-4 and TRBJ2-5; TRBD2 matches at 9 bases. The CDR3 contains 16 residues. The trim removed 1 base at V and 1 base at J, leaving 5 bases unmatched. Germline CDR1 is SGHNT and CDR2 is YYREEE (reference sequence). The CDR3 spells CASSLNSGGRQETQYF. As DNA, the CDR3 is TGTGCCAGCAGCTTGAATAGCGGGGGACGCCAAGAGACCCAGTACTTC.

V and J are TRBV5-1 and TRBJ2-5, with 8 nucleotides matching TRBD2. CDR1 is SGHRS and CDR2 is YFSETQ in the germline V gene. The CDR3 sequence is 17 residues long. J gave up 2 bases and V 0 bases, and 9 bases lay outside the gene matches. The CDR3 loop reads CASSLAGGARTQETQYF. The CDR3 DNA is TGCGCCAGCAGCTTGGCGGGGGGGGCGAGAACGCAAGAGACCCAGTACTTC.

This CDR3 is CASGLVGKWNTEAFF. The CDR3 DNA reads TGTGCTAGTGGTTTGGTTGGGAAGTGGAACACTGAAGCTTTCTTT. This chain connects TRBV12-5 to TRBJ1-1; D is undetermined. Trimming removed 0 bases at V and 1 base at J, with 9 bases between. The V gene's germline CDR1 is LGHNT and CDR2 FRNRAP. The CDR3 is made up of 15 amino acids.

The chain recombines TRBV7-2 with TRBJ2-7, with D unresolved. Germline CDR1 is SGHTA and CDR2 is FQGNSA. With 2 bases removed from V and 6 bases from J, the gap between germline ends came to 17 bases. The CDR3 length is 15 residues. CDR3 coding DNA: TGTGCCAGCAGCTTATCCCCGACGGGCGCAGGCGAGCAGTACTTC. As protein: CASSLSPTGAGEQYF.

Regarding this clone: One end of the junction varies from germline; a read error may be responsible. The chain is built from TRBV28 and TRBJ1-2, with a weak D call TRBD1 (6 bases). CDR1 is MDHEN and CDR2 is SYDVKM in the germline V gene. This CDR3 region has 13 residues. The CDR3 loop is CASTLGGYYGYTF. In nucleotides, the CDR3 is TGTGCCAGCACTTTAGGGGGGTACTATGGCTACACCTTC.

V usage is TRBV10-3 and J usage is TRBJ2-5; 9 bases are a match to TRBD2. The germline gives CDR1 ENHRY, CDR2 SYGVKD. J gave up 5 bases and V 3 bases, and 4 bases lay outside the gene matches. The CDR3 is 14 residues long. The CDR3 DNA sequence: TGTGCCATCAGTGACGCGGGGGGGCCGGAGACCCAGTACTTC. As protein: CAISDAGGPETQYF.

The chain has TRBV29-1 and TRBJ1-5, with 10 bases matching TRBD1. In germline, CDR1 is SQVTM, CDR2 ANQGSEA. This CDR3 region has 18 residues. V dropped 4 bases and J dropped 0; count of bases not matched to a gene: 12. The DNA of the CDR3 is TGCAGCGTTGCAGTCGGGACAGGGGCTCCCGATAGCAATCAGCCCCAGCATTTT. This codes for CSVAVGTGAPDSNQPQHF.

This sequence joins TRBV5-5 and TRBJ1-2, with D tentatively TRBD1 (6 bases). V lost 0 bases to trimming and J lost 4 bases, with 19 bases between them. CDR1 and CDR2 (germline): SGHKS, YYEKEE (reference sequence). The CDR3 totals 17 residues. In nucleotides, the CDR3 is TGTGCCAGCAGCTTGGCCGAGGCAGGGGCCCTGTTCTATGGCTACACCTTC. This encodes CASSLAEAGALFYGYTF.

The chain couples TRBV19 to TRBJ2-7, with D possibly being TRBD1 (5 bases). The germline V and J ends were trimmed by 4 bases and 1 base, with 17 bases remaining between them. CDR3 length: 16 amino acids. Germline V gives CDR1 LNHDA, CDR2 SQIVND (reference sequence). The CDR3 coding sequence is TGTGCCAGTAGTACTGTATCAGGGAAGGAGTCCTACGAGCAGTACTTC. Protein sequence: CASSTVSGKESYEQYF.

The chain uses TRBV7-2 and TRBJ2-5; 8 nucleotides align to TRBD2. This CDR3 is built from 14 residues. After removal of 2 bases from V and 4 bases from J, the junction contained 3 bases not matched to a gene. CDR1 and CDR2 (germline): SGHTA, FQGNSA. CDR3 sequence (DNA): TGTGCCAGCAGCTTATCTCGGGGGGGAGAGACCCAGTACTTC. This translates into CASSLSRGGETQYF.

The CDR3 is CASSQDPGGQETQYF. The CDR3, as DNA: TGCGCCAGCAGCCAAGATCCGGGGGGTCAAGAGACCCAGTACTTC. The V call is TRBV4-1, the J call TRBJ2-5; the match to TRBD2 covers 7 bases. V lost 0 bases, J lost 2 bases, and 3 bases stayed unmatched. CDR3 size: 15 residues. Germline CDR1 and CDR2: MGHRA and YSYEKL.

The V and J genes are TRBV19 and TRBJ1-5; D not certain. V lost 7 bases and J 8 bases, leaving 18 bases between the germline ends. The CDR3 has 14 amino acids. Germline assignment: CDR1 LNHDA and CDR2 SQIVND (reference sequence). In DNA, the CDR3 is TGTGCCAGTACGTGGGGTGGTAGAGGAAAGCCCCAGCATTTT. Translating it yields CASTWGGRGKPQHF.

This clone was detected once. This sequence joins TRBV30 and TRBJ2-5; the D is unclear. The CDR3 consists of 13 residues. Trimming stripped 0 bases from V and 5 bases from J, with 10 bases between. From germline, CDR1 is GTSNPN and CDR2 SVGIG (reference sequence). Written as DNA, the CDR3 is TGTGCCTGGAGTGTTATGGTTTGGGAGACCCAGTACTTC. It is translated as CAWSVMVWETQYF.